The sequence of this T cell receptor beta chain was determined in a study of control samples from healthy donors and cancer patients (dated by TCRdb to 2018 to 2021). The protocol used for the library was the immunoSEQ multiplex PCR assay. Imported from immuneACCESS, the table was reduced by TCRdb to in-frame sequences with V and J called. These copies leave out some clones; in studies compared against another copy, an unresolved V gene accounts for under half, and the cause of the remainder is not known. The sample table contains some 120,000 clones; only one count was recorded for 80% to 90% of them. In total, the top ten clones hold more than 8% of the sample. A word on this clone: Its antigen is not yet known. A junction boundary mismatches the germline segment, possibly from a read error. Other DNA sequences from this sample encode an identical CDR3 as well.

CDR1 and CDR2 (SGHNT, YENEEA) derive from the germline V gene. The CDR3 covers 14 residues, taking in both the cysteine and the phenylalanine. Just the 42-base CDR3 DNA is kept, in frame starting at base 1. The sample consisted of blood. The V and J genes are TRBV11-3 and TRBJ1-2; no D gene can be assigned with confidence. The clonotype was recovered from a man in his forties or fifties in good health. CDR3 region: CASSVLGVTYGYTF. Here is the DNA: TGTGCTAGCAGCGTCCTCGGGGTGACCTATGGCTACACCTTC.